Presented here are 12 T cell receptor beta chains from one specimen sequenced in a study of beta chain features in type 1 diabetes. The entirety of the isolated RNA underwent reverse transcription, so expressed TCRB transcripts were sequenced. Assay used: immunoSEQ multiplex PCR; TCRdb lists only in-frame clones, some missing. Among more than 300,000 clones, roughly 12% were seen once, and the ten largest hold about 0.018%. The sequencing sample was made of naive CD4+ T cells from blood. The source is a young man in good health.

This clone showed up just a few times. The CDR3 nucleotides are TGTGCCAGCAGCTTAGCATGGGCCAAGAACACTGAAGCTTTCTTT. This codes for CASSLAWAKNTEAFF. The chain uses TRBV7-8 and TRBJ1-1, with D unresolved. The V end was cut by 0 bases, the J end by 1 base, with 9 bases between. Germline V gene data show CDR1 as SGHVS and CDR2 as FQNEAQ. The CDR3 runs 15 residues.

The chain is built from TRBV6-6 and TRBJ1-2, with 7 bases that match TRBD1. CDR1 and CDR2 from the germline V gene are MNHNY and SVGAGI (reference sequence). V shed 7 bases and J 4 bases; nucleotides not matched to a gene: 6. This CDR3 region has 13 residues. The CDR3 region has the DNA TGTGCCAGCATCGACAGGGCCACCTATGGCTACACCTTC. This translates into CASIDRATYGYTF.

This clone was counted between two and nine times. This rearrangement joins TRBV6-6 to TRBJ2-1, with 10 bases that match TRBD2. Germline assignment: CDR1 MNHNY and CDR2 SVGAGI (reference sequence). V was pared by 6 bases and J by 4 bases, with 9 bases of the junction left unmatched. The CDR3 runs to 16 residues. The CDR3 protein is CASSRLASGGYNEQFF. CDR3 sequence (DNA): TGTGCCAGCAGCAGACTGGCTAGCGGGGGTTACAATGAGCAGTTCTTC.

This chain connects TRBV7-2 to TRBJ2-7; unclear D gene. The germline V gene encodes CDR1 SGHTA and CDR2 FQGNSA. This CDR3 region has 12 residues. The V end lost 1 base, the J end lost 6 bases, and 7 bases lay between the germline ends. The CDR3 protein is CASSLVVREQYF. CDR3 coding DNA: TGTGCCAGCAGCTTAGTTGTCCGCGAGCAGTACTTC.

This clone has ten or more counts. The chain has TRBV29-1 and TRBJ2-7; tentative D call: TRBD2 (6 bases). CDR3 length: 13 amino acids. The V and J ends lost 3 bases and 5 bases respectively, with 14 bases between them. Looked up from germline, CDR1 is SQVTM and CDR2 is ANQGSEA. CDR3 residues: CSVEGLANHEQYF. CDR3 DNA: TGCAGCGTTGAGGGGCTAGCGAACCACGAGCAGTACTTC.

The genes are TRBV4-3 and TRBJ1-1; D may be TRBD1 (5 bases). Germline-derived CDR1 and CDR2 are LGHNA and YSLEER. The CDR3 is made up of 18 amino acids. V was pared by 6 bases and J by 3 bases, with 26 bases between. The CDR3 DNA reads TGCGCCAGCAGTTACGCAGGGCAGAGGCGCTTCTTGGACACTGAAGCTTTCTTT. This translates into CASSYAGQRRFLDTEAFF.

The V and J genes are TRBV5-1 and TRBJ2-7; no clear D gene. Germline V lookup: CDR1 SGHRS, CDR2 YFSETQ. Trimming removed 0 bases at V and 3 bases at J, with 16 bases between. CDR3 length: 16 amino acids. CDR3 nucleotide sequence: TGCGCCAGCAGCTTGGCCTTAGGTGTGGGCATCTACGAGCAGTACTTC. It specifies CASSLALGVGIYEQYF.

This clone has just a few counts. V and J are TRBV4-3 and TRBJ2-3, with TRBD2 identical over 7 bases. V was pared by 0 bases and J by 4 bases, with 4 bases of the junction left unmatched. This CDR3 has 15 amino acids. Germline loops: CDR1 LGHNA, CDR2 YSLEER. The CDR3: CASSQETRGSDTQYF. The DNA for the CDR3 is TGCGCCAGCAGCCAAGAGACGCGGGGGTCAGATACGCAGTATTTT.

This clone occurred a few times. V is TRBV5-1 and J is TRBJ2-1; D not certain. Trimming took 0 bases from V and 9 from J, leaving 10 bases between them. The germline CDR1 and CDR2 sequences are SGHRS and YFSETQ. The CDR3 extends over 13 amino acids. CDR3 protein: CASSLDPRAEQFF. The DNA of the CDR3 is TGCGCCAGCAGCTTGGATCCTAGAGCTGAGCAGTTCTTC.

This clone appeared a few times. This chain uses TRBV28 with TRBJ2-1, with 12 bases fitting TRBD2. With V trimmed by 8 bases and J by 2 bases, 4 bases remained unmatched. The CDR3 has 15 residues. Per germline, CDR1 MDHEN and CDR2 SYDVKM. CDR3 protein: CASASGGAAYNEQFF. The CDR3 DNA reads as TGTGCCAGCGCTAGCGGGGGGGCCGCCTACAATGAGCAGTTCTTC.

V is TRBV5-1 and J is TRBJ2-5, with 7 bases fitting TRBD2. The CDR3 totals 15 residues. The junction had 6 bases not matched to a gene; V was cut back by 1 base and J by 3 bases. The V gene's germline CDR1 is SGHRS and CDR2 YFSETQ. The CDR3 is CASSLPLAGEETQYF. The CDR3 DNA follows: TGCGCCAGCAGCTTGCCCCTTGCGGGGGAAGAGACCCAGTACTTC.

The rearrangement uses TRBV5-8 and TRBJ2-7; TRBD1 aligns across 9 bases. This CDR3 spans 15 amino acids. V trimming: 1 base; J trimming: 0 bases; junction bases outside the gene matches: 2. Germline V lookup: CDR1 SGHTS, CDR2 YDEGEE. Here the CDR3 DNA reads TGTGCCAGCAGCTTGTGGGACAGGGACTCCTACGAGCAGTACTTC. Protein sequence: CASSLWDRDSYEQYF.